This paragraph reports one TCR beta chain. The sample originates from a study of blood T cell repertoires in COVID-19. Profiled with immunoSEQ multiplex PCR; TCRdb holds only in-frame clones, not every one. The data hold 310,000 or so clones, with roughly 90% observed a single time. Germline V gene data show CDR1 as SGDLS and CDR2 as YYNGEE. CDR3 size: 13 residues. V lost 0 bases and J lost 8, with 9 bases in between. The cohort comprised adults aged 18 to 89 years residing in approximately 22 US areas. Cohort assignment relied on participant-reported clinical history. The sequencing sample was made of PBMCs or T cells enriched from blood (not recorded which). J is TRBJ2-1 and V is TRBV9; D ambiguous. This TCR derives from a woman aged 30 to 39 who had recovered from COVID-19. The CDR3 DNA reads as TGTGCCAGCAGCGTAGTTTCTCTTGATGAGCAGTTCTTC. Its translation: CASSVVSLDEQFF. The full variable domain, completed using reference TRBV9 and TRBJ2-1, is DSGVTQTPKHLITATGQRVTLRCSPRSGDLSVYWYQQSLDQGLQFLIQYYNGEERAKGNILERFSAQQFPDLHSELNLSSLELGDSALYFCASSVVSLDEQFFGPGTRLTVL.